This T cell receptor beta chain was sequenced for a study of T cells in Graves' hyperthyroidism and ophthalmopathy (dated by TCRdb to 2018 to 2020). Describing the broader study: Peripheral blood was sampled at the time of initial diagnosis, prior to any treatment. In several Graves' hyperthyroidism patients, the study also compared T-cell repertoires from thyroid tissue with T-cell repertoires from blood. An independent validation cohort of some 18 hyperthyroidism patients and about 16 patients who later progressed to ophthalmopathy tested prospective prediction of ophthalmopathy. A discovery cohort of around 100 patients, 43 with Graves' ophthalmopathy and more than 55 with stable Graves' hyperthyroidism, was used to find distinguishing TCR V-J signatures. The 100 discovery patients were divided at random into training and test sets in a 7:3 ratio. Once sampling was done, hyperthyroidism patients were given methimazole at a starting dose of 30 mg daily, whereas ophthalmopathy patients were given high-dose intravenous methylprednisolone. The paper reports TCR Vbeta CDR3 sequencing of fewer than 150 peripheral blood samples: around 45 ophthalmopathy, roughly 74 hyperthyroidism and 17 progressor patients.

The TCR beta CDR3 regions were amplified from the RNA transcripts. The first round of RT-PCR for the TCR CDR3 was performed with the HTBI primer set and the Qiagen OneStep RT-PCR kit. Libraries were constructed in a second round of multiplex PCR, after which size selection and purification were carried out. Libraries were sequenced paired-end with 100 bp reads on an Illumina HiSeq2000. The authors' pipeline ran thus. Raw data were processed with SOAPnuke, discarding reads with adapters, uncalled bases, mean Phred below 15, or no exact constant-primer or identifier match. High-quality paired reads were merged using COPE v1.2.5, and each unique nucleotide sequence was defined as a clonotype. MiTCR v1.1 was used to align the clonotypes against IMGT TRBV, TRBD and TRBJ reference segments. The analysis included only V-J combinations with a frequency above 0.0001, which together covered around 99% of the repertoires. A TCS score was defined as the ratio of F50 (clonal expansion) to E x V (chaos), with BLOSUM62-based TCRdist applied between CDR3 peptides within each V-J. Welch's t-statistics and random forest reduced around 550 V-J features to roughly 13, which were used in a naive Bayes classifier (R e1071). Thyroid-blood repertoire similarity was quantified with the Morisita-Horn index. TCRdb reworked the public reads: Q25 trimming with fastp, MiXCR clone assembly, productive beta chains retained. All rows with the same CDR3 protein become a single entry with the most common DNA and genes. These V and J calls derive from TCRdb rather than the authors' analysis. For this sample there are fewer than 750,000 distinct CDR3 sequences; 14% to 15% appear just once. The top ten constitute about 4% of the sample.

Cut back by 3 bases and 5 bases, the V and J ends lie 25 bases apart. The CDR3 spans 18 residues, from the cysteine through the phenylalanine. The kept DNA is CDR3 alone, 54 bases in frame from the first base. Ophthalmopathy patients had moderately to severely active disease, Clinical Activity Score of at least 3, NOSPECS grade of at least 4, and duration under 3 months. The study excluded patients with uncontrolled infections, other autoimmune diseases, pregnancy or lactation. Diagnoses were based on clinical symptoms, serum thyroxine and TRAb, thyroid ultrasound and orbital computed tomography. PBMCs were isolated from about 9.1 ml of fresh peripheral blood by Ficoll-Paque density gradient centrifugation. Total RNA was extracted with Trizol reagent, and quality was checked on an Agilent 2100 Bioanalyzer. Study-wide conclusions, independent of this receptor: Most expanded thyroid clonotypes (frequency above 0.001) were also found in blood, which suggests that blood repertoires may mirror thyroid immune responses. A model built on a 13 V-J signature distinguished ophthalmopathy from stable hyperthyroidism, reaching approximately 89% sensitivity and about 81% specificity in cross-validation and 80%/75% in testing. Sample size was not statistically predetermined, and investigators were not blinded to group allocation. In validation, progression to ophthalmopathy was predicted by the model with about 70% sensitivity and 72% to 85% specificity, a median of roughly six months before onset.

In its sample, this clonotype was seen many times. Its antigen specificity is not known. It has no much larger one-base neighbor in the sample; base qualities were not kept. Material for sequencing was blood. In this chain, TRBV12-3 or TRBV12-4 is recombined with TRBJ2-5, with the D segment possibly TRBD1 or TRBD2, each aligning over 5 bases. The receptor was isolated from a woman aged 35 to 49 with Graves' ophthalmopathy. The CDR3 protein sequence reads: CASSFGWWSGGEGETQYF. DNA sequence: TGTGCCAGCAGTTTCGGGTGGTGGTCAGGAGGCGAGGGGGAGACCCAGTACTTC.